This record covers a single T cell receptor beta chain. Its antigen is as yet unknown. The sample belongs to a study of blood T cells in healthy people across ages. Study-wide findings and caveats: A conclusive naive versus antigen-experienced comparison was prevented by the unsorted PBMCs. Age brought a roughly linear fall in TCR beta diversity measured per million T cells.

Then a second PCR, running roughly 7 to 11 cycles, was carried out with a sample-barcoded 5' primer and a J-beta primer mix. Sequencing yielded, for each sample, at least 2.5 million paired-end reads carrying CDR3. TCRdb passed the 5' RACE reads through MiXCR, listing each CDR3 protein once. The sample lists about a million distinct CDR3 sequences, around 54% occurring once. The receptor's source is a woman aged 55-69 years in good health. Sequencing was carried out using blood.

CDR3 nucleotide sequence: TGCAGTGCTAGAACGGGACAGCCGATAAGCTACGAGCAGTACTTC. Protein: CSARTGQPISYEQYF. V gene TRBV20-1 combines with J gene TRBJ2-7; 7 bases line up with TRBD1. The CDR3 loop spans 15 amino acids. Trimming cost V 2 bases and J 3 bases; bases outside gene matches: 10. Per germline, CDR1 DFQATT and CDR2 SNEGSKA (reference sequence).